This TCR beta chain originates from a study of radiotherapy plus CTLA-4 blockade in lung cancer (dated by TCRdb to between 2018 and 2020). About the study as a whole: Among the enrolled patients, under 20% had an objective response, and less than 40% reached disease control. Paper-wide results and their limitations: The strongest predictors of response, as reported, were early dynamic changes in blood T cell clones along with a rise in serum interferon-beta after radiation. After treatment with radiotherapy and ipilimumab, TCR clones that originated in tumors expanded in peripheral blood.

As for this clone: The antigen it binds to is not known. Base qualities were left out, and no much larger clone turns up one base away.

Library method: the immunoSEQ multiplex PCR assay. TCRdb mirrors the immuneACCESS table, restricted to in-frame sequences. Some clones are absent from its copies; in checked studies, under half trace to an unresolved V gene, and the reason for the others is unknown. This sample comprises more than 40,000 clones, around 76% of them detected only once. The biggest ten clones account for roughly 10% of the sample. Trimming takes 0 bases from V and 3 bases from J, and the germline ends sit 4 bases apart. Looking up the germline V gene yields CDR1 SGHRS and CDR2 YFSETQ. The CDR3 measures 12 amino acids from cysteine to valine. Here the CDR3 DNA is all that survives: 36 bases in frame from base 1. In this study, focal radiation therapy paired with CTLA-4 blockade (ipilimumab) was tested in patients who had chemo-refractory metastatic non-small-cell lung cancer.

This receptor was obtained from a human donor with non-small cell lung cancer who had stable disease on radiotherapy plus ipilimumab. The receptor chain draws on TRBV5-1 and TRBJ2-7, with the identity of the D gene unclear. Sequenced material: peripheral blood, taken from a patient treated with radiotherapy plus ipilimumab. The CDR3 region: CASSLDGYEQYV. The bases read TGCGCCAGCAGCTTGGACGGCTACGAGCAGTACGTC.